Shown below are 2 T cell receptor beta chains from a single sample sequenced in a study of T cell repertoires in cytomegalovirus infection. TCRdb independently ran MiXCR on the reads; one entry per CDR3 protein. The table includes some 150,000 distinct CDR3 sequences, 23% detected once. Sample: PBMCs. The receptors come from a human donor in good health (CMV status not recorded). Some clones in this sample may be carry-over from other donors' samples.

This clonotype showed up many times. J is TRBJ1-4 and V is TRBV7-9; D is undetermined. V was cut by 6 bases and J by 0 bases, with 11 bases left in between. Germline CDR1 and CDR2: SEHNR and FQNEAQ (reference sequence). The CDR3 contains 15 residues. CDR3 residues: CASSHNSATNEKLFF. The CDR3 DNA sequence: TGTGCCAGCAGTCACAACAGCGCAACTAATGAAAAACTGTTTTTT.

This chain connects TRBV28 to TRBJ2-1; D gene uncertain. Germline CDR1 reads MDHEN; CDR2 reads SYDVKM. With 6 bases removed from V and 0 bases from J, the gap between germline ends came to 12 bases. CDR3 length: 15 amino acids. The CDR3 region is CASRLERYSYNEQFF. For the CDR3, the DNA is TGTGCCAGCAGGCTGGAAAGATACTCCTACAATGAGCAGTTCTTC.